This TCR beta chain was identified in a study of cytomegalovirus exposure and HLA in healthy donors. The donors were members of the validation cohort, which comprised roughly 120 subjects and was separate from the first cohort of 670 or so subjects. This CDR3 region has 13 residues. CDR1 and CDR2 (germline): LNHNV, YYDKDF (reference sequence). Trimming removed 7 bases at V and 6 bases at J, with 13 bases between. Method: immunoSEQ multiplex PCR; TCRdb's copy keeps in-frame clones and lacks some. The top ten hold approximately 3.1% of the sample, which has roughly 230,000 clones, less than 95% seen once. Study-wide findings and caveats: Cytomegalovirus association was assigned to 170 or so TCR beta chains. Cytomegalovirus status, reportedly, was diagnosed with high specificity and sensitivity by the classifier.

To note about this clone: Its specificity is not known.

The rearrangement links TRBV15 to TRBJ2-1; D may be TRBD1 or TRBD2 (5 bases each). The sequencing sample was made of PBMCs. This TCR derives from a woman in her thirties in good health and CMV-seronegative. The CDR3 DNA follows: TGTGCCACCACCCAGGGACCGGTCAATGAGCAGTTCTTC. It codes for CATTQGPVNEQFF. Variable domain in full (rest from reference TRBV15 and TRBJ2-1): DAMVIQNPRYQVTQFGKPVTLSCSQTLNHNVMYWYQQKSSQAPKLLFHYYDKDFNNEADTPDNFQSRRPNTSFCFLDIRSPGLGDTAMYLCATTQGPVNEQFFGPGTRLTVL.